This entry features one T cell receptor beta chain sequence. This entry is derived from a study of blood T cell repertoires in COVID-19. About the research overall: The samples span acute and convalescent COVID-19 from the United States, Italy and Spain. T cells, B-cell-depleted T cells, or PBMCs supplied cDNA or gDNA.

In the original processing: Researchers report that nucleated cell counts were estimated from reference gene primer amplification. Clones were sequenced by immunoSEQ multiplex PCR, and TCRdb holds only the in-frame ones, with some missing. The DNA gave D and trimming, while V, J and clone size come from that table. The table has hundreds of thousands of clones, around 87% seen once. CDR3 length: 14 amino acids. J lost 4 bases, V lost 6 bases, and 6 bases had no gene match. Looked up from germline, CDR1 is LNHDA and CDR2 is SQIVND (reference sequence). V and J are TRBV19 and TRBJ1-5; 7 bases map to TRBD1. The sample comprised peripheral blood. The origin of this receptor is a human donor in a cohort sampled during active COVID-19. CDR3 DNA sequence: TGTGCCAGTAGCCACCGGGACAGAAATCAGCCCCAGCATTTT. This encodes CASSHRDRNQPQHF.